These 25 T cell receptor beta chains were sequenced from one sample in a study of identical twins (dated by TCRdb to the mid-2010s). Receptors were amplified or captured by 5' RACE. Sequencing used an Illumina HiSeq 2000. In-frame beta chains were kept once TCRdb had trimmed the public reads at Q25 with fastp and called clones with MiXCR. When rows share a CDR3 protein, they turn into one entry using the most common DNA and genes. The sample table lists 1.5 million to 2 million distinct CDR3 sequences, 25% to 35% of them with a count of one. The biggest ten clones account for under 0.35% of the sample. The sample consisted of cord blood. These receptor sequences come from a newborn girl in good health.

This clonotype was seen only a few times. This chain links TRBV12-3 or TRBV12-4 with TRBJ2-6; D not certain. The CDR3 runs 16 residues. The V and J ends lost 6 bases and 2 bases respectively, with 14 bases between them. In DNA, the CDR3 is TGTGCCAGCAGCCTGGGAAGGGCAACTGGGGCCAACGTCCTGACTTTC. It yields the protein CASSLGRATGANVLTF.

As concerns this clonotype: Its ends do not fully match the called genes, so a read error is possible. J is TRBJ2-2 and V is TRBV12-3 or TRBV12-4; D perhaps matches TRBD2 (5 bases). The CDR3 spans 13 residues. In DNA form, the CDR3 reads TGTGCCAGCAGTCCCGGAAAGGCCGGGGAGTTGTTTTTT. Encoded protein: CASSPGKAGELFF.

This clonotype appeared a single time. This chain links TRBV10-3 with TRBJ1-6; 8 bases fit TRBD1. V lost 4 bases to trimming and J lost 7 bases; unmatched junction nucleotides: 3. Germline V gives CDR1 ENHRY, CDR2 SYGVKD. The CDR3 spans 14 residues. CDR3 amino acids: CAISVGTGNSPLHF. The CDR3, as DNA: TGTGCCATCAGTGTTGGGACAGGCAATTCACCCCTCCACTTT.

Many counts were recorded for this clonotype. The junction does not match germline at one end; this may be a read error. The V call is TRBV12-3 or TRBV12-4, the J call TRBJ2-1; 8 bases agree with TRBD2. The CDR3 is made up of 14 amino acids. CDR3: CASSLREAYNEQFF. CDR3 sequence (DNA): TGCGCCAGCAGCTTGCGGGAGGCCTACAATGAGCAGTTCTTC.

The chain links TRBV20-1 to TRBJ1-1; D is possibly TRBD1 (6 bases). Germline assignment: CDR1 DFQATT and CDR2 SNEGSKA (reference sequence). Trimming took 3 bases from V and 1 from J, leaving 9 bases between them. The CDR3 loop spans 13 amino acids. The CDR3 loop reads CSASTTGNTEAFF. The CDR3 DNA is TGCAGTGCTAGTACGACAGGGAACACTGAAGCTTTCTTT.

This rearrangement joins TRBV24-1 to TRBJ2-1; TRBD2 matches at 9 bases. V lost 3 bases to trimming and J lost 13 bases; unmatched junction nucleotides: 9. The CDR3 totals 14 residues. The germline V gene encodes CDR1 KGHDR and CDR2 SFDVKD. The CDR3 loop reads CATSDGTAGGTQFF. CDR3 nucleotides: TGTGCCACCAGTGATGGGACGGCGGGGGGGACCCAGTTCTTC.

This clonotype was seen a few times. The chain joins TRBV12-3 or TRBV12-4 to TRBJ1-2, with 7 bases lining up with TRBD1. The CDR3 contains 16 residues. V lost 6 bases, J lost 5 bases, and 15 bases stayed unmatched. CDR3 loop: CASSQRTGDMWYGYTF. The CDR3 bases are TGTGCCAGCAGCCAACGTACAGGGGACATGTGGTATGGCTACACCTTC.

The V call is TRBV11-2, the J call TRBJ1-1; tentative D call: TRBD1 (5 bases). V was pared by 0 bases and J by 2 bases, with 10 bases between. CDR1 is SGHAT, CDR2 FQNNGV, per germline. This CDR3 comprises 15 residues. The CDR3 sequence is CASSLDDRLNTEAFF. The CDR3 nucleotides are TGTGCCAGCAGCTTAGATGACAGACTTAACACTGAAGCTTTCTTT.

The chain recombines TRBV7-9 with TRBJ1-4; maybe TRBD1 (5 bases). Trimming pared 8 bases from V and 5 bases from J, leaving 12 bases between. Germline V lookup: CDR1 SEHNR, CDR2 FQNEAQ (reference sequence). The CDR3 covers 13 residues. The CDR3 nucleotides are TGTGCCAGCCGACTGACAGAGAATGAAAAACTGTTTTTT. It is translated as CASRLTENEKLFF.

The rearrangement joins TRBV20-1 to TRBJ2-2; TRBD2 matches at 13 bases. V was clipped by 6 bases and J by 6 bases; unmatched bases: 13. CDR3 length equals 17 residues. Germline V lookup: CDR1 DFQATT, CDR2 SNEGSKA (reference sequence). CDR3 sequence reads: CSAYPRTSGGLAGELFF. The CDR3 bases are TGCAGTGCCTACCCCAGGACTAGCGGGGGATTGGCCGGGGAGCTGTTTTTT.

This clonotype was picked up a small number of times. The chain combines TRBV12-3 or TRBV12-4 with TRBJ1-5; TRBD1 agrees at 7 bases. Unmatched junction bases numbered 7, after V lost 8 bases and J lost 0 bases. The length of the CDR3 is 15 residues. CDR3 protein: CASRGDSLSNQPQHF. As DNA, the CDR3 is TGTGCCAGCCGTGGGGACAGCCTTAGCAATCAGCCCCAGCATTTT.

This clonotype was counted a few times. This chain links TRBV7-9 with TRBJ2-7; D gene unclear. Germline loops: CDR1 SEHNR, CDR2 FQNEAQ (reference sequence). Trimming took 1 base from V and 3 from J, leaving 7 bases between them. This CDR3 contains 13 residues. The CDR3 nucleotides read TGTGCCAGCAGCTTAGATCCAAACTACGAGCAGTACTTC. Its protein is CASSLDPNYEQYF. The variable domain in full, completed from reference TRBV7-9 and TRBJ2-7, reads DTGVSQNPRHKITKRGQNVTFRCDPISEHNRLYWYRQTLGQGPEFLTYFQNEAQLEKSRLLSDRFSAERPKGSFSTLEIQRTEQGDSAMYLCASSLDPNYEQYFGPGTRLTVT.

The table lists this clonotype with a few counts. V gene TRBV10-3 combines with J gene TRBJ2-3; D may be TRBD2 (6 bases). V was shortened by 10 bases and J by 6 bases, with 14 bases between the two germline ends. Per the germline V gene, CDR1 is ENHRY and CDR2 is SYGVKD. The CDR3 loop spans 12 amino acids. CDR3: CATNGRGDTQYF. The CDR3 region has the DNA TGTGCCACCAACGGCCGGGGGGATACGCAGTATTTT.

This clonotype was seen ten or more times. V and J are TRBV5-1 and TRBJ2-7; perhaps TRBD2 as D (5 bases). V lost 2 bases, J lost 0 bases, and 18 bases lay in between. Per germline, CDR1 SGHRS and CDR2 YFSETQ. The CDR3 length is 17 residues. Written as DNA, the CDR3 is TGCGCCAGCAGCTTAGGACTGACCACGATTAGCTCCTACGAGCAGTACTTC. Its protein is CASSLGLTTISSYEQYF.

The rearrangement uses TRBV12-3 or TRBV12-4 and TRBJ2-3; 7 nucleotides match TRBD2. Losses at the gene ends were 4 bases for V and 4 bases for J; bases not matched to a gene: 8. The CDR3 is 15 amino acids. The CDR3 sequence is CASSSSGAPADTQYF. The CDR3 region has the DNA TGTGCCAGCAGTTCTAGCGGAGCCCCCGCAGATACGCAGTATTTT.

The chain couples TRBV25-1 to TRBJ1-2; no definite D call. Trimming pared 0 bases from V and 2 bases from J, leaving 13 bases between. This CDR3 comprises 16 residues. CDR1 MGHDK and CDR2 SYGVNS come from the germline V gene. The CDR3 region is CASSEYGTGENYGYTF. In DNA, the CDR3 is TGTGCCAGCAGTGAATACGGTACCGGGGAAAACTATGGCTACACCTTC.

This clonotype came up a few times. The chain uses TRBV2 and TRBJ2-7; TRBD1 is a possible D gene (6 bases). Looked up from germline, CDR1 is SNHLY and CDR2 is FYNNEI. Trimming removed 3 bases at V and 4 bases at J, with 10 bases between. The CDR3 is 13 residues long. CDR3: CASSDPQGYEQYF. In DNA, the CDR3 is TGTGCCAGCAGTGATCCACAGGGATACGAGCAGTACTTC.

This clonotype has ten or more counts. The chain joins TRBV4-2 to TRBJ2-3; D ambiguous. The CDR3 covers 13 residues. V was pared by 0 bases and J by 2 bases, with 3 bases between. Germline V gene sequence: CDR1 LGHNA, CDR2 YNFKEQ. The CDR3 loop is CASSQDNTDTQYF. The CDR3 bases are TGTGCCAGCAGCCAAGACAACACAGATACGCAGTATTTT.

This clonotype was observed at least ten times. A read error may account for a junction end that differs from germline. The V gene is TRBV7-2, the J gene TRBJ2-3; D is perhaps TRBD1 or TRBD2 (5 bases each). There are 14 residues in the CDR3. In germline, CDR1 is SGHTA, CDR2 FQGNSA. CDR3 DNA: TGCGCCAGCAGCTTTTTGGGACCCACAGATACGCAGTATTTT. Translation: CASSFLGPTDTQYF. The full variable domain, with the rest looked up from reference TRBV7-2 and TRBJ2-3, is GAGVSQSPSNKVTEKGKDVELRCDPISGHTALYWYRQSLGQGLEFLIYFQGNSAPDKSGLPSDRFSAERTGGSVSTLTIQRTQQEDSAVYLCASSFLGPTDTQYFGPGTRLTVL.

This chain uses TRBV11-2 with TRBJ1-3; TRBD1 agrees at 9 bases. CDR1 is SGHAT, CDR2 FQNNGV, per germline. Unmatched junction bases numbered 2, after V lost 3 bases and J lost 5 bases. The CDR3 spans 14 residues. CDR3 protein: CASSFGQGRNTIYF. The CDR3 DNA reads TGTGCCAGCAGCTTTGGACAGGGGAGAAACACCATATATTTT.

This rearrangement joins TRBV27 to TRBJ2-3; 8 bases are a match to TRBD2. J lost 2 bases, V lost 2 bases, and 6 bases had no gene match. The CDR3 is made up of 16 amino acids. Germline-derived CDR1 and CDR2 are MNHEY and SMNVEV (reference sequence). The CDR3 is CASSLVGGRFTDTQYF. In nucleotides, the CDR3 is TGTGCCAGCAGTTTAGTCGGCGGGAGGTTCACAGATACGCAGTATTTT.

This clonotype has just a few counts. The chain recombines TRBV7-2 with TRBJ1-2, with 8 bases lining up with TRBD1. In germline, CDR1 is SGHTA, CDR2 FQGNSA. After removal of 8 bases from V and 4 bases from J, the junction contained 12 bases not matched to a gene. The CDR3 has 15 residues. For the CDR3, the DNA is TGTGCCAGCTCACATACGACAGGGGTTCTCTATGGCTACACCTTC. It translates to CASSHTTGVLYGYTF.

This clonotype was seen only a few times. The chain employs TRBV29-1 and TRBJ1-2; D is possibly TRBD1 (6 bases). Germline assignment: CDR1 SQVTM and CDR2 ANQGSEA. This CDR3 contains 13 residues. The germline V and J ends were trimmed by 5 bases and 2 bases, with 12 bases remaining between them. CDR3: CSVLTGPNYGYTF. The CDR3 bases are TGCAGCGTTCTAACAGGGCCCAACTATGGCTACACCTTC.

This clonotype was observed a few times. The chain combines TRBV19 with TRBJ2-4; 8 bases line up with TRBD2. CDR1 LNHDA and CDR2 SQIVND come from the germline V gene (reference sequence). Trimming at V came to 4 bases and at J to 5 bases, leaving 4 bases not matched to a gene. The length of the CDR3 is 14 residues. The CDR3 is CASSTPGLENIQYF. In nucleotides, the CDR3 is TGTGCCAGTAGTACGCCGGGACTAGAAAACATTCAGTACTTC.

The J gene is TRBJ2-1, the V gene TRBV7-2, with D hard to call. CDR3 size: 14 residues. Looked up from germline, CDR1 is SGHTA and CDR2 is FQGNSA. Trimming pared 0 bases from V and 9 bases from J, leaving 12 bases between. DNA for the CDR3: TGTGCCAGCAGCTTAGCCGACGTGTCCAGTGAGCAGTTCTTC. This sequence encodes CASSLADVSSEQFF.